Below are 30 T cell receptor beta chains sequenced from a single sample in a study of blood T cell repertoires in COVID-19. TCRdb's table, derived via immunoSEQ multiplex PCR, lists solely in-frame clones and lacks some. The sample carries about 190,000 clones, about four fifths recorded once. The sample was peripheral blood. The source is a man aged 45-65 years with active or convalescent COVID-19.

The V gene is TRBV6-2 or TRBV6-3, the J gene TRBJ2-3; 10 bases are a match to TRBD2. This CDR3 is built from 17 residues. The germline V gene encodes CDR1 MNHEY and CDR2 SVGEGT. Trimming cost V 2 bases and J 4 bases; bases outside gene matches: 9. This CDR3 is CASSYKPSGGLSDTQYF. As DNA, the CDR3 is TGTGCCAGCAGTTACAAGCCTAGCGGGGGTCTATCAGATACGCAGTATTTT.

The rearrangement joins TRBV20-1 to TRBJ1-2; no clear D. CDR1 and CDR2 (germline): DFQATT, SNEGSKA (reference sequence). The germline V and J ends were trimmed by 5 bases and 2 bases, with 6 bases remaining between them. This CDR3 comprises 11 residues. Here the CDR3 reads CSAQQNYGYTF. The CDR3 DNA is TGCAGTGCTCAACAGAACTATGGCTACACCTTC.

This clone was counted between two and nine times. The chain uses TRBV11-3 and TRBJ2-1, with 12 bases aligning to TRBD2. Losses at the gene ends were 3 bases for V and 9 bases for J; bases not matched to a gene: 6. This CDR3 region has 15 residues. The V gene's germline CDR1 is SGHNT and CDR2 YENEEA. The CDR3 nucleotides read TGTGCCAGCAGCTTCCGGACTAGCGGGGTGGCTGAGCAGTTCTTC. Its protein is CASSFRTSGVAEQFF.

CDR3 protein: CAWYRDRFNYGYTF. As DNA, the CDR3 is TGTGCCTGGTACAGGGACAGATTTAACTATGGCTACACCTTC. This chain connects TRBV30 to TRBJ1-2; TRBD1 matches 7 bases. The CDR3 consists of 14 residues. Germline assignment: CDR1 GTSNPN and CDR2 SVGIG (reference sequence). Trimming removed 5 bases from V and 1 base from J; junction bases left unmatched: 7.

In regard to this clone: Relative to the germline gene, one junction end is altered; a read error may explain this. The rearrangement uses TRBV5-5 and TRBJ1-4, with 11 bases matching TRBD1. CDR3 size: 12 residues. Germline V gene sequence: CDR1 SGHKS, CDR2 YYEKEE (reference sequence). Here the CDR3 reads CASSALGQGETF. CDR3 DNA: TGTGCCAGCAGCGCCTTGGGACAGGGGGAGACTTTT.

This sequence joins TRBV6-5 and TRBJ1-2; the D is unclear. The V gene lost 8 bases and the J gene lost 2 bases, with 9 bases spanning the gap. Germline V gene lookup returns CDR1 MNHEY and CDR2 SVGAGI. This CDR3 region has 12 residues. The CDR3 sequence: CASLTENYGYTF. The CDR3 DNA reads TGTGCCAGCCTGACGGAGAACTATGGCTACACCTTC.

This sequence joins TRBV4-1 and TRBJ1-5, with a weak D call TRBD1 (5 bases). The CDR3 runs to 15 residues. Germline CDR1 is MGHRA and CDR2 is YSYEKL. V was pared by 3 bases and J by 2 bases, with 11 bases between. CDR3 sequence reads: CASSQGPGGNQPQHF. CDR3 DNA: TGCGCCAGCAGCCAGGGGCCGGGCGGCAATCAGCCCCAGCATTTT.

The genes are TRBV19 and TRBJ2-4; TRBD1 aligns across 7 bases. In germline, CDR1 is LNHDA, CDR2 SQIVND (reference sequence). CDR3 size: 16 residues. Trimming cost V 3 bases and J 4 bases; bases outside gene matches: 9. This CDR3 reads CASSILWTGSKNIQYF. For the CDR3, the DNA is TGTGCCAGTAGTATTCTTTGGACAGGATCGAAAAACATTCAGTACTTC.

The chain couples TRBV5-1 to TRBJ1-4, with a tentative D call TRBD1 (5 bases). The CDR3 extends over 15 amino acids. The germline V gene has CDR1 SGHRS and CDR2 YFSETQ. The V end was cut by 1 base, the J end by 6 bases, with 13 bases between. Here the CDR3 DNA reads TGCGCCAGCAGCTTGCATAACCGGGGGGATGAAAAACTGTTTTTT. The encoded protein is CASSLHNRGDEKLFF.

The V call is TRBV27, the J call TRBJ1-4; 8 bases map to TRBD1. V was clipped by 5 bases and J by 8 bases; unmatched bases: 7. The CDR3 runs 14 residues. Germline V lookup: CDR1 MNHEY, CDR2 SMNVEV (reference sequence). This chain's CDR3 is CASSRYRGGEKLFF. As DNA, the CDR3 is TGTGCCAGCAGTCGCTACAGGGGGGGCGAAAAACTGTTTTTT.

The chain couples TRBV5-6 to TRBJ1-4, with 8 bases aligning to TRBD1. The CDR3 has 15 residues. Germline CDR1 reads SGHDT; CDR2 reads YYEEEE. V gave up 4 bases and J gave up 7 bases; unmatched junction bases: 9. The CDR3 protein is CASSRPGTGFEKLFF. As DNA, the CDR3 is TGTGCCAGCAGCCGCCCTGGGACAGGTTTTGAAAAACTGTTTTTT.

This chain connects TRBV2 to TRBJ2-4, with D unresolved. This CDR3 has 12 residues. Germline V gives CDR1 SNHLY, CDR2 FYNNEI. Trimming took off 6 bases at V and 2 bases at J, with 5 bases between the two ends. CDR3 in DNA: TGTGCCAGCAGCGTGTCCAAAAACATTCAGTACTTC. Translated: CASSVSKNIQYF.

The chain uses TRBV10-1 and TRBJ2-1; a weak D match, TRBD1 (5 bases). V dropped 2 bases and J dropped 6 bases, with 14 bases sitting between them. The CDR3 spans 15 residues. CDR1 is WNHNN and CDR2 is SYGVQD in the germline V gene (reference sequence). The DNA for the CDR3 is TGCGCCAGCAGTGAGGACAGTAACTCAATCAATGAGCAGTTCTTC. This translates into CASSEDSNSINEQFF.

The gene calls are TRBV5-8 and TRBJ2-3; D is undetermined. Germline CDR1 and CDR2: SGHTS and YDEGEE. V gave up 5 bases and J gave up 5 bases, with 15 bases separating them. This CDR3 is 14 amino acids long. CDR3 nucleotides: TGTGCCAGCAGTCTCAGGTCAGCAAGAGATACGCAGTATTTT. Residues: CASSLRSARDTQYF.

The gene calls are TRBV10-1 and TRBJ2-3, with D perhaps matching TRBD2 (6 bases). There are 12 residues in the CDR3. Trimming removed 4 bases from V and 13 bases from J, with 15 bases in between. Germline V gene sequence: CDR1 WNHNN, CDR2 SYGVQD (reference sequence). CDR3 bases: TGCGCCAGCAGTGGGGGACTGGGCCCGAAGTATTTT. Amino acid sequence: CASSGGLGPKYF.

This clone has only a few counts. The CDR3 sequence is CASENRRTVRSIYF. CDR3 sequence (DNA): TGTGCCAGCGAGAACCGACGCACGGTGAGGTCCATATATTTT. The chain is built from TRBV6-5 and TRBJ1-3, with D hard to call. CDR1 MNHEY and CDR2 SVGAGI come from the germline V gene. V gave up 8 bases and J gave up 11 bases, with 22 bases separating them. The CDR3 is made up of 14 amino acids.

The J gene is TRBJ2-2, the V gene TRBV5-1; TRBD1 matches 12 bases. The CDR3 is made up of 18 amino acids. Trimming removed 0 bases from V and 2 bases from J; junction bases left unmatched: 5. The V gene's germline CDR1 is SGHRS and CDR2 YFSETQ. CDR3 coding DNA: TGCGCCAGCAGCTTGGCGGGACAGGGGGCCCTAAACACCGGGGAGCTGTTTTTT. Translation: CASSLAGQGALNTGELFF.

The gene calls are TRBV2 and TRBJ2-2; D is uncertain. V gave up 0 bases and J gave up 3 bases, with 8 bases separating them. The length of the CDR3 is 15 residues. Germline CDR1 and CDR2: SNHLY and FYNNEI. The CDR3 nucleotides are TGTGCCAGCAGTGAAGCGCTGGAGTACACCGGGGAGCTGTTTTTT. Translated, it gives CASSEALEYTGELFF.

The rearrangement joins TRBV28 to TRBJ1-2; D uncertain. Trimming removed 6 bases at V and 0 bases at J, with 17 bases between. The CDR3 covers 16 residues. Germline CDR1 is MDHEN and CDR2 is SYDVKM. The CDR3 region has the DNA TGTGCCAGCAGAAAAAGGCCCCAACGGGCTAACTATGGCTACACCTTC. Its translation is CASRKRPQRANYGYTF.

There are a few counts of this clone. The CDR3: CASSFPVDPYSSFSQHF. The CDR3 region has the DNA TGTGCCAGCAGCTTTCCGGTCGACCCGTATAGCTCATTTTCCCAGCATTTT. The gene calls are TRBV5-6 and TRBJ1-5; D is undetermined. This CDR3 spans 17 amino acids. Deletions cut 2 bases from V and 11 bases from J, with 26 bases between. Germline V gives CDR1 SGHDT, CDR2 YYEEEE. The variable domain in full, completed from reference TRBV5-6 and TRBJ1-5, reads DAGVTQSPTHLIKTRGQQVTLRCSPKSGHDTVSWYQQALGQGPQFIFQYYEEEERQRGNFPDRFSGHQFPNYSSELNVNALLLGDSALYLCASSFPVDPYSSFSQHFGDGTRLSIL.

The CDR3 DNA reads as TGCGCCAGCAGCTCCACTAGTGCGAGCACAGATACGCAGTATTTT. It specifies CASSSTSASTDTQYF. This chain links TRBV4-1 with TRBJ2-3, with D tentatively TRBD2 (5 bases). The germline V gene has CDR1 MGHRA and CDR2 YSYEKL. With 5 bases removed from V and 0 bases from J, the gap between germline ends came to 12 bases. There are 15 residues in the CDR3.

The chain employs TRBV28 and TRBJ2-3, with TRBD1 identical over 10 bases. From germline, CDR1 is MDHEN and CDR2 SYDVKM. The ends lost 6 bases at V and 4 bases at J; junction bases unmatched: 10. The CDR3 totals 16 residues. The CDR3 bases are TGTGCCAGCAGCCCCCACCGGGGACAGGGGCCAGATACGCAGTATTTT. This sequence encodes CASSPHRGQGPDTQYF. Variable domain in full (rest from reference TRBV28 and TRBJ2-3): DVKVTQSSRYLVKRTGEKVFLECVQDMDHENMFWYRQDPGLGLRLIYFSYDVKMKEKGDIPEGYSVSREKKERFSLILESASTNQTSMYLCASSPHRGQGPDTQYFGPGTRLTVL.

The chain couples TRBV7-9 to TRBJ1-2; 8 bases are a match to TRBD1. The CDR3 extends over 18 amino acids. The ends lost 6 bases at V and 2 bases at J; junction bases unmatched: 17. Germline CDR1 reads SEHNR; CDR2 reads FQNEAQ (reference sequence). The CDR3 sequence: CASSRGNPGQAQNYGYTF. DNA for the CDR3: TGTGCCAGCAGTCGTGGCAACCCGGGACAGGCCCAAAACTATGGCTACACCTTC. Looking up the rest from reference TRBV7-9 and TRBJ1-2 gives the full variable domain: DTGVSQNPRHKITKRGQNVTFRCDPISEHNRLYWYRQTLGQGPEFLTYFQNEAQLEKSRLLSDRFSAERPKGSFSTLEIQRTEQGDSAMYLCASSRGNPGQAQNYGYTFGSGTRLTVV.

V and J are TRBV2 and TRBJ1-6; D is possibly TRBD1 (6 bases). CDR3 length: 17 residues. The germline gives CDR1 SNHLY, CDR2 FYNNEI. V lost 6 bases, J lost 13 bases, and 28 bases lay in between. The CDR3 nucleotides read TGTGCCAGCAGCTTAGCAGGACCGGGACACCTTTTAGGGCCCCTCCACTTT. This encodes CASSLAGPGHLLGPLHF.

The gene calls are TRBV7-6 and TRBJ2-5, with TRBD2 matching over 8 bases. Germline trimming cut 1 base from V and 5 bases from J; bases unmatched to any gene: 6. CDR1 SGHVS and CDR2 FNYEAQ come from the germline V gene. The CDR3 has 15 amino acids. The CDR3, as DNA: TGTGCCAGCAGCTTAGGAGAGGAGCGGGGGGAGACCCAGTACTTC. As protein: CASSLGEERGETQYF.

The V and J genes are TRBV5-5 and TRBJ2-5; the D gene is possibly TRBD1 (5 bases). This CDR3 spans 14 amino acids. The V gene lost 4 bases and the J gene lost 1 base, with 11 bases spanning the gap. CDR1 and CDR2 from the germline V gene are SGHKS and YYEKEE (reference sequence). The CDR3 spells CASSPRQPQETQYF. The CDR3 bases are TGTGCCAGCAGCCCGAGACAGCCCCAAGAGACCCAGTACTTC.

This chain connects TRBV19 to TRBJ1-5; D unresolved. Germline CDR1 reads LNHDA; CDR2 reads SQIVND (reference sequence). V lost 2 bases, J lost 2 bases, and 7 bases lay in between. There are 14 residues in the CDR3. DNA for the CDR3: TGTGCCAGTAGTATATTATTTCGCAATCAGCCCCAGCATTTT. Its translation: CASSILFRNQPQHF.

The CDR3 loop is CASSRGEANGYTF. CDR3 sequence (DNA): TGTGCCAGCAGCCGCGGGGAGGCTAATGGCTACACCTTC. The chain links TRBV7-9 to TRBJ1-2; no firm D call. The V end lost 5 bases, the J end lost 6 bases, and 13 bases lay between the germline ends. Germline CDR1 SEHNR, CDR2 FQNEAQ (reference sequence). This CDR3 spans 13 amino acids.

The chain is built from TRBV27 and TRBJ1-5; D perhaps matches TRBD1 (6 bases). CDR3 length: 16 amino acids. With 1 base removed from V and 0 bases from J, the gap between germline ends came to 10 bases. Germline CDR1 is MNHEY and CDR2 is SMNVEV (reference sequence). CDR3: CASSLFPQGSNQPQHF. CDR3 nucleotides: TGTGCCAGCAGTTTATTCCCACAGGGTAGCAATCAGCCCCAGCATTTT.

In regard to this clone: At one of its ends the junction is not consistent with the germline gene, which may arise from a read error. The J gene is TRBJ2-5, the V gene TRBV7-7; 15 bases match TRBD2. The CDR3 loop spans 16 amino acids. Germline lookup yields CDR1 SSHAT and CDR2 FNYEAQ (reference sequence). The CDR3 spells CASSKGLAGGPETQYF. DNA of the CDR3: TGTGCTAGCAGCAAAGGACTAGCGGGGGGGCCGGAGACCCAGTACTTC.